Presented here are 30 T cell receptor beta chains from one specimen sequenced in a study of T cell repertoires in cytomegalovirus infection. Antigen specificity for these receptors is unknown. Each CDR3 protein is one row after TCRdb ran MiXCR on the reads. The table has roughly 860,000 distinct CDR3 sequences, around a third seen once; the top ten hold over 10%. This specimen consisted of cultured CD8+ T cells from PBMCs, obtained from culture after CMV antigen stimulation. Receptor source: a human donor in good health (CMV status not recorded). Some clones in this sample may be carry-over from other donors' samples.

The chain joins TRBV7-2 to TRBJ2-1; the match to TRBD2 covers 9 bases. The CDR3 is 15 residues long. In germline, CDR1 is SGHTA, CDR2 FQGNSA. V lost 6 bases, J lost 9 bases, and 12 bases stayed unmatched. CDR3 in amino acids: CASSQVAGEGSEQFF. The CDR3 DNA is TGTGCCAGCAGTCAGGTAGCGGGGGAGGGGAGTGAGCAGTTCTTC.

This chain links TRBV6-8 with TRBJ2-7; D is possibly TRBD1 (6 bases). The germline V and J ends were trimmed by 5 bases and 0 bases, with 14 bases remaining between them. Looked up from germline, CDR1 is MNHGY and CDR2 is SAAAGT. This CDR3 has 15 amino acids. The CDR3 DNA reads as TGTGCCAGCAGTGCTCTGGGACATAGCTCCTACGAGCAGTACTTC. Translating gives CASSALGHSSYEQYF.

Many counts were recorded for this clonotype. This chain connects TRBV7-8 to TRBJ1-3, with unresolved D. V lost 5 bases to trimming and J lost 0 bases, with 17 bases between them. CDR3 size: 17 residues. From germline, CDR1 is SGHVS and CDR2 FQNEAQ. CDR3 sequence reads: CASSPYTYGNSGNTIYF. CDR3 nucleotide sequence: TGTGCCAGCAGCCCCTACACTTACGGGAACTCTGGAAACACCATATATTTT.

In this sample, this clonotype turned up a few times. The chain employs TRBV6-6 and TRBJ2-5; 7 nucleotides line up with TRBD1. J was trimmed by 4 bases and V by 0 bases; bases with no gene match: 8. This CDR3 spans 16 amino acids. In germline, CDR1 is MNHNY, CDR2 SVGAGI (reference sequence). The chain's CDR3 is CASSYSGRGTVETQYF. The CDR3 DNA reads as TGTGCCAGCAGTTACTCGGGCAGGGGGACGGTAGAGACCCAGTACTTC.

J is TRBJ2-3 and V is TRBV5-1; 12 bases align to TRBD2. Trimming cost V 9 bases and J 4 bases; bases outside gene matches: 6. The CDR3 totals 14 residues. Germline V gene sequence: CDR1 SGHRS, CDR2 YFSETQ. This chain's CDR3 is CATSLAGGPDTQYF. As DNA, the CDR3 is TGCGCCACCTCACTAGCGGGGGGCCCAGATACGCAGTATTTT.

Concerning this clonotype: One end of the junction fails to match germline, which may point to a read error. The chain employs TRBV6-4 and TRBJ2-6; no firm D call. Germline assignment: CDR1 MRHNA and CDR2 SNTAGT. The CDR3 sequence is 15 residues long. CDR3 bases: TGTGCCAGCAGTTACCGCGCCTCTGGGACCAACGTCCTGACTTTC. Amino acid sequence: CASSYRASGTNVLTF.

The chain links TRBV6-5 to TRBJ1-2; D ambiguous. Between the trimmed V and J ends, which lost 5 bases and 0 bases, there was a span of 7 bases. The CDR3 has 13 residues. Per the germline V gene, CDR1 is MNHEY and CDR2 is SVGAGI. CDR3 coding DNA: TGTGCCAGCAGTCCTGTCCCTAACTATGGCTACACCTTC. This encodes CASSPVPNYGYTF.

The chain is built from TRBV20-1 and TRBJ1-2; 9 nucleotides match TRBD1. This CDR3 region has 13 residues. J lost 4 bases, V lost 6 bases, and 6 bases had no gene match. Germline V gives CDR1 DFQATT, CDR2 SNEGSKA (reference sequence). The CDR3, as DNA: TGCAGTGCATGGACAGGGGCCGGCTATGGCTACACCTTC. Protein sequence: CSAWTGAGYGYTF.

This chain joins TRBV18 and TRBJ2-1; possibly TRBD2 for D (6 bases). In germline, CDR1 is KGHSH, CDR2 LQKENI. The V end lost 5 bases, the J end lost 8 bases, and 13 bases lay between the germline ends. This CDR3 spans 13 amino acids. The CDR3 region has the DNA TGTGCCAGCTCAGAACTAGCTCGGGATGAGCAGTTCTTC. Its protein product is CASSELARDEQFF.

The DNA for the CDR3 is TGTGCCACCACCTCGGACAGGGGTGGGCATCAGCCCCAGCATTTT. This codes for CATTSDRGGHQPQHF. The rearrangement links TRBV15 to TRBJ1-5, with 9 nucleotides matching TRBD1. The CDR3 sequence is 15 residues long. Germline V gives CDR1 LNHNV, CDR2 YYDKDF (reference sequence). Unmatched junction bases numbered 9, after V lost 7 bases and J lost 5 bases.

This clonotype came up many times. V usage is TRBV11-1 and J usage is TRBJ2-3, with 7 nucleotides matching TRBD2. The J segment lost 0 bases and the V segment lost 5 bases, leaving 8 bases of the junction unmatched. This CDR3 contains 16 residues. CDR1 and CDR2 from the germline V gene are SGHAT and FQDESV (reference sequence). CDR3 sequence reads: CASSARTRPSTDTQYF. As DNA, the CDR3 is TGTGCCAGCAGCGCCAGGACTAGACCTAGCACAGATACGCAGTATTTT.

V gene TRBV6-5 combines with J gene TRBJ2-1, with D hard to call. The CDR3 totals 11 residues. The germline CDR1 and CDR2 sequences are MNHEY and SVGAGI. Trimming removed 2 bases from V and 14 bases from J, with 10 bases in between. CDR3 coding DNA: TGTGCCAGCAGTTACGGGCCTTCGGAGTTCTTC. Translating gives CASSYGPSEFF.

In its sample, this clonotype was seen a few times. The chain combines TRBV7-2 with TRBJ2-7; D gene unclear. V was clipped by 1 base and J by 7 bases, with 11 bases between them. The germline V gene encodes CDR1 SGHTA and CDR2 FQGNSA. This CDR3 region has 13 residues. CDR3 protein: CASSLGGVREQYV. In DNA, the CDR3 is TGTGCCAGCAGCTTAGGTGGGGTTAGGGAGCAGTACGTC.

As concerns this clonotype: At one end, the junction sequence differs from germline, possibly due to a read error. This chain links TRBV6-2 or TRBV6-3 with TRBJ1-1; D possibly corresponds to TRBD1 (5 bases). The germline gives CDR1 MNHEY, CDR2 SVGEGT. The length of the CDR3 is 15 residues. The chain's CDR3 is CANSIGAGSRSEAFF. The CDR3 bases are TGTGCCAACAGTATCGGGGCGGGGTCGCGGTCTGAAGCTTTCTTT.

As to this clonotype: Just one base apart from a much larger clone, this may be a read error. The CDR3 nucleotides read TGTGCCAGCAGCCACGGACTAGCGGGGATCACCTACAATGGGCAGTTCTTC. As protein: CASSHGLAGITYNGQFF. The chain has TRBV7-2 and TRBJ2-1; 12 nucleotides align to TRBD2. Germline CDR1 reads SGHTA; CDR2 reads FQGNSA. This CDR3 is 17 amino acids long.

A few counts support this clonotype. In DNA form, the CDR3 reads TGTGCCAGCAGTCCCCCGGGACAGATGAACACTGAAGCTTTCTTT. Translating it yields CASSPPGQMNTEAFF. This rearrangement joins TRBV12-3 or TRBV12-4 to TRBJ1-1; TRBD1 aligns across 7 bases. The length of the CDR3 is 15 residues. With V trimmed by 5 bases and J by 0 bases, 6 bases remained unmatched.

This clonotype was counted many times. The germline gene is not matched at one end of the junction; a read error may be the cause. The DNA of the CDR3 is TGTGCCAGCAGCTTATCCAGAACCGGGGAGCTGTTTTTT. Protein: CASSLSRTGELFF. This chain connects TRBV27 to TRBJ2-2, with D hard to call. Germline V lookup: CDR1 MNHEY, CDR2 SMNVEV (reference sequence). The CDR3 loop spans 13 amino acids.

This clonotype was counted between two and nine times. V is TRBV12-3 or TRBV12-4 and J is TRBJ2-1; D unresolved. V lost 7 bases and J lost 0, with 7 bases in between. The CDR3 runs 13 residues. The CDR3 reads CASTLRSYNEQFF. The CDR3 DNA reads TGTGCCAGCACCCTCCGCTCCTACAATGAGCAGTTCTTC.

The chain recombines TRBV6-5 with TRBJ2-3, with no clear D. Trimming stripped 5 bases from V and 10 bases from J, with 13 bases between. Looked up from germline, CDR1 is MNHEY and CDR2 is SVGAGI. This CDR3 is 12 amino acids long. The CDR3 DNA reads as TGTGCCAGCAGTCCGTCAGTCTTTCCGCAGTATTTT. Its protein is CASSPSVFPQYF.

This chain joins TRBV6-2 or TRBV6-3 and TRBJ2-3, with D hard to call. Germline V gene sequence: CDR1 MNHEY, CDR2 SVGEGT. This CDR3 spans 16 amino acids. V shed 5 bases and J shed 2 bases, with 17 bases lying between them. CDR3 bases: TGTGCCAGCAGTCCAGTCCCGAAGGCAGCCACAGATACGCAGTATTTT. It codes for CASSPVPKAATDTQYF.

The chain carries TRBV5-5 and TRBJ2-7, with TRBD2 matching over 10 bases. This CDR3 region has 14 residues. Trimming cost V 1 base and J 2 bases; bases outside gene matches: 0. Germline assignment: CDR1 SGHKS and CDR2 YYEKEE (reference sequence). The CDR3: CASSLTSGAYEQYV. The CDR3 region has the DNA TGTGCCAGCAGCTTGACTAGCGGGGCCTACGAGCAGTACGTC.

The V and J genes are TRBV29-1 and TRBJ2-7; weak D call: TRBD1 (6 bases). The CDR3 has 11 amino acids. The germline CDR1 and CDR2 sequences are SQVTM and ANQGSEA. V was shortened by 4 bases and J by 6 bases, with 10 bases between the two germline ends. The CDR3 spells CSVGGGSEQYF. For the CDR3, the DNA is TGCAGCGTTGGTGGGGGCAGCGAGCAGTACTTC.

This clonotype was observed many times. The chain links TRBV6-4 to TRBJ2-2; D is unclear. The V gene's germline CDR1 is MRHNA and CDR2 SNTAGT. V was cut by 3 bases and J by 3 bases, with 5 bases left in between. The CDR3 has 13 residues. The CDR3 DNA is TGTGCCAGCAGTGATTCAGACACCGGGGAGCTGTTTTTT. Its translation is CASSDSDTGELFF.

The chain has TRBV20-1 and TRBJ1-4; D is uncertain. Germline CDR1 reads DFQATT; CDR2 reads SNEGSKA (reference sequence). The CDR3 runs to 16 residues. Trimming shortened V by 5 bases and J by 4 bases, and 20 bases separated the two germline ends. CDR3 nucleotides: TGCAGTGCTGGGGTCTCCCGAATCGGGCTTAATGAAAAACTGTTTTTT. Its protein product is CSAGVSRIGLNEKLFF.

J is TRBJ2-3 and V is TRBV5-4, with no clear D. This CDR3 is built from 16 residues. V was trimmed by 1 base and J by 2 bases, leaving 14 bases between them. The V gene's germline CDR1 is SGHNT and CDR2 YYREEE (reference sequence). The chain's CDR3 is CASSLNGRPTTDTQYF. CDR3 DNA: TGTGCCAGCAGCTTGAATGGACGGCCGACCACAGATACGCAGTATTTT.

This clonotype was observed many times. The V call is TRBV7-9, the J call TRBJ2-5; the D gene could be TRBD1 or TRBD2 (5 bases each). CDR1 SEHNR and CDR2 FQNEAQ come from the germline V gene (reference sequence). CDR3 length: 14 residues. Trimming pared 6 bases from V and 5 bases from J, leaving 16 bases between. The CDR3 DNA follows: TGTGCCAGCAGACCTCCGGGACCAAGGGAGACCCAGTACTTC. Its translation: CASRPPGPRETQYF.

The CDR3 coding sequence is TGTGCCAGCAGTTATTCTAGCGGGGACCTTACCGGGGAGCTGTTTTTT. Encoded protein: CASSYSSGDLTGELFF. The V and J genes are TRBV6-2 or TRBV6-3 and TRBJ2-2; the match to TRBD2 covers 9 bases. The CDR3 contains 16 residues. Germline CDR1 is MNHEY and CDR2 is SVGEGT. The ends lost 3 bases at V and 5 bases at J; junction bases unmatched: 7.

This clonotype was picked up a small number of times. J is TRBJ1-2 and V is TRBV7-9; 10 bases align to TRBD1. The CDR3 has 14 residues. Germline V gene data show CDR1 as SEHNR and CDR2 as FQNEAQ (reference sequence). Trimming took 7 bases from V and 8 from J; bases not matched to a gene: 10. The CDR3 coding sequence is TGTGCCAGCACCCAGGGACAGGGGCGTAGAGGCTACACCTTC. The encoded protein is CASTQGQGRRGYTF.

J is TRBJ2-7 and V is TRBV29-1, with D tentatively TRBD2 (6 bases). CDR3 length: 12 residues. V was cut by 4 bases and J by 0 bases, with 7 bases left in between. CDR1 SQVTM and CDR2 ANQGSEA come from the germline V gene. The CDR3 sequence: CSVVDYSYEQYV. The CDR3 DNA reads TGCAGCGTTGTGGACTACTCCTACGAGCAGTACGTC.

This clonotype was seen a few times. The CDR3 spells CASSYSPGRGRETQYF. The CDR3 DNA is TGTGCCAGCAGTTACTCCCCCGGGCGGGGGAGAGAGACCCAGTACTTC. The genes are TRBV6-6 and TRBJ2-5, with 7 bases fitting TRBD2. The CDR3 runs to 16 residues. CDR1 is MNHNY and CDR2 is SVGAGI in the germline V gene (reference sequence). Germline trimming cut 0 bases from V and 4 bases from J; bases unmatched to any gene: 8.